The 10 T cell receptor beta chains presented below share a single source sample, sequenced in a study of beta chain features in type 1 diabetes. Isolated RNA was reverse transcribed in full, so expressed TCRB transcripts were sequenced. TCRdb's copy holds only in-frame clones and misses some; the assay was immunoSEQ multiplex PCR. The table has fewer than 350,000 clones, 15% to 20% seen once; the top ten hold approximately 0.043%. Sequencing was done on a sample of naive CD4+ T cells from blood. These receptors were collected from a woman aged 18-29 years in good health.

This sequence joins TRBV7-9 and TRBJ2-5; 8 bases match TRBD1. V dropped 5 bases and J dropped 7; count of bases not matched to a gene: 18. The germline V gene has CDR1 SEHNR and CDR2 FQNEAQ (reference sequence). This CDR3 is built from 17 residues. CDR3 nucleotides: TGTGCCAGCAGCCCCCGGACAGGGATGGGGCTCCGGGGGACCCAGTACTTC. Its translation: CASSPRTGMGLRGTQYF.

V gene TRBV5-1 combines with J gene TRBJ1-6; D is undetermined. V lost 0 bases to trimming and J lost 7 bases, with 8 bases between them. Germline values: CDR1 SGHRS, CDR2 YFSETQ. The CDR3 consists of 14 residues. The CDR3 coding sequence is TGCGCCAGCAGCTTGGTAAGAGGCAATTCACCCCTCCACTTT. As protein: CASSLVRGNSPLHF.

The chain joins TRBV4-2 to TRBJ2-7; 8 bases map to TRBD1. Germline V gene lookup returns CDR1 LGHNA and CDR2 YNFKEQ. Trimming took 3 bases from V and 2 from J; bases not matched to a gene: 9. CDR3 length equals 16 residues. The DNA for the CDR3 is TGTGCCAGCAGCCACGAACCGGGACAGGTGACCTACGAGCAGTACTTC. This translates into CASSHEPGQVTYEQYF.

The CDR3: CASSLQGGEETQYF. The CDR3 coding sequence is TGTGCCAGCAGCCTACAGGGTGGGGAAGAGACCCAGTACTTC. The chain is built from TRBV7-3 and TRBJ2-5; D may be TRBD1 (6 bases). Trimming removed 5 bases at V and 3 bases at J, with 13 bases between. The CDR3 contains 14 residues. The germline V gene has CDR1 SGHTA and CDR2 FQGTGA. The complete variable domain, with remaining parts taken from reference TRBV7-3 and TRBJ2-5, reads GAGVSQTPSNKVTEKGKYVELRCDPISGHTALYWYRQSLGQGPEFLIYFQGTGAADDSGLPNDRFFAVRPEGSVSTLKIQRTERGDSAVYLCASSLQGGEETQYFGPGTRLLVL.

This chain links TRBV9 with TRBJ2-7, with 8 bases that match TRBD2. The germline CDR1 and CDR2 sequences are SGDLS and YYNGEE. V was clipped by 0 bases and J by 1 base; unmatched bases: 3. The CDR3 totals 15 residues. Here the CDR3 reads CASSVGASGSYEQYF. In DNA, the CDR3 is TGTGCCAGCAGCGTAGGGGCTAGCGGGTCCTACGAGCAGTACTTC.

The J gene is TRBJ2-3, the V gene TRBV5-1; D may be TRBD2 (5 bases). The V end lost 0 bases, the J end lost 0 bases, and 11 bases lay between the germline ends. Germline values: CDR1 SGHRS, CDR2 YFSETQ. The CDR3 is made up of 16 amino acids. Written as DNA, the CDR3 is TGCGCCAGCAGCTTGGCCGACTACCCGAGCACAGATACGCAGTATTTT. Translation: CASSLADYPSTDTQYF.

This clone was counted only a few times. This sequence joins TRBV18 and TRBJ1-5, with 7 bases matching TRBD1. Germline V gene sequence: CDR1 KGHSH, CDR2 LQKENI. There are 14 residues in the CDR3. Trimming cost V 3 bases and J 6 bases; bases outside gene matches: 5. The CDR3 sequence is CASSPDRVGQPQHF. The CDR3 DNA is TGTGCCAGCTCACCTGACAGGGTGGGTCAGCCCCAGCATTTT.

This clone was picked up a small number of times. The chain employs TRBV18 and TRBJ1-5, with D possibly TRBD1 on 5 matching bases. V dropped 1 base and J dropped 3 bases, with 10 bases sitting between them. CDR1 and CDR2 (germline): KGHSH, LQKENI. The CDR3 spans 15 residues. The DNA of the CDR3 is TGTGCCAGCTCACCACGGGGGGTCCTCAATCAGCCCCAGCATTTT. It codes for CASSPRGVLNQPQHF.

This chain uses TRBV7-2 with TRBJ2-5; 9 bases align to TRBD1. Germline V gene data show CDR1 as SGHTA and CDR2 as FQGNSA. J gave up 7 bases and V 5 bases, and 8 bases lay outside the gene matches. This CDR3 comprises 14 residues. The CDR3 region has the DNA TGTGCCAGCAGCATAGGGACAGGGTGGCTGACCCAGTACTTC. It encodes CASSIGTGWLTQYF. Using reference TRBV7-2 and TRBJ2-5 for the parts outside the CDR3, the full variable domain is GAGVSQSPSNKVTEKGKDVELRCDPISGHTALYWYRQSLGQGLEFLIYFQGNSAPDKSGLPSDRFSAERTGGSVSTLTIQRTQQEDSAVYLCASSIGTGWLTQYFGPGTRLLVL.

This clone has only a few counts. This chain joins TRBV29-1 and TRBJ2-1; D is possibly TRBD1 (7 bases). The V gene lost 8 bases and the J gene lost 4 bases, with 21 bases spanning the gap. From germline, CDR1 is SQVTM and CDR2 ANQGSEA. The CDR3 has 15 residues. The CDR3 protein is CSSSGGTGVYNEQFF. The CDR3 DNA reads TGCAGCTCCTCAGGGGGGACGGGGGTTTACAATGAGCAGTTCTTC.